One T cell receptor (beta chain) is described in this entry. The source of the sample is a study of T-cell reconstitution after alpha-beta-depleted transplantation in children. The CDR3 sequence is 14 residues long. Looked up from germline, CDR1 is LNHDA and CDR2 is SQIVND (reference sequence). The V and J ends lost 0 bases and 4 bases respectively, with 10 bases between them. Unique molecular identifiers were incorporated into the prepared TCRbeta library. MiXCR, run by TCRdb on the PCR reads, gives a single entry per CDR3 protein. The table lists just under 550,000 distinct CDR3 sequences, around 18% of them singletons.

The starting material was PBMCs from the stem cell graft donor, obtained from the stem cell graft. V usage is TRBV19 and J usage is TRBJ2-7; D remains unclear. The receptor was derived from a human donor who donated a stem cell graft to a child with acute lymphoblastic leukemia. This chain's CDR3 is CASSIDAESYEQYF. The DNA of the CDR3 is TGTGCCAGTAGTATAGACGCAGAATCTTACGAGCAGTACTTC.